Below are 11 T cell receptor beta chains sequenced from a single sample in a study of CD8 T cells in ankylosing spondylitis. Findings and limits, study-wide: What seemed typical of ankylosing spondylitis blood was a TCR beta motif built from 8 or 9 highly homologous variants.

What these receptors recognize is not known. Using its own MiXCR run on the 5' RACE reads, TCRdb lists one record per CDR3 protein. The sample has fewer than 450,000 distinct CDR3 sequences, approximately 17% seen once; the top ten hold around 0.92%. Sequencing was done on a sample of blood, either unsorted or a sorted T cell fraction (not recorded which). These receptors came from a male donor with ankylosing spondylitis.

The DNA of the CDR3 is TGTGCCAGCAGCTTAAGCGGGGGGGCCGCGAACACCGGGGAGCTGTTTTTT. Encoded protein: CASSLSGGAANTGELFF. The V call is TRBV7-3, the J call TRBJ2-2, with 9 positions matching TRBD2. This CDR3 is 17 amino acids long. CDR1 SGHTA and CDR2 FQGTGA come from the germline V gene. The trim removed 1 base at V and 0 bases at J, leaving 3 bases unmatched. Using reference TRBV7-3 and TRBJ2-2 for the parts outside the CDR3, the full variable domain is GAGVSQTPSNKVTEKGKYVELRCDPISGHTALYWYRQSLGQGPEFLIYFQGTGAADDSGLPNDRFFAVRPEGSVSTLKIQRTERGDSAVYLCASSLSGGAANTGELFFGEGSRLTVL.

The table lists this clonotype with many counts. This rearrangement joins TRBV12-3 or TRBV12-4 to TRBJ2-2, with D unclear. The V and J ends lost 5 bases and 6 bases respectively, with 10 bases between them. The CDR3 has 13 residues. This CDR3 reads CASSPHKAGELFF. As DNA, the CDR3 is TGTGCCAGCAGTCCCCACAAGGCCGGGGAGCTGTTTTTT.

This clonotype was counted ten times or more. The chain uses TRBV5-1 and TRBJ1-1, with D perhaps TRBD1 (5 bases). The V end was cut by 4 bases, the J end by 1 base, with 8 bases between. Germline CDR1 SGHRS, CDR2 YFSETQ. This CDR3 has 13 amino acids. CDR3 sequence (DNA): TGCGCCAGCAGCGCACAGGAGAACACTGAAGCTTTCTTT. Its translation is CASSAQENTEAFF.

This clonotype was counted only a few times. The J gene is TRBJ2-1, the V gene TRBV5-1; TRBD2 matches at 9 bases. Per the germline V gene, CDR1 is SGHRS and CDR2 is YFSETQ. V dropped 4 bases and J dropped 7; count of bases not matched to a gene: 15. This CDR3 region has 17 residues. CDR3 nucleotides: TGCGCCAGCAGCGAAACGTCAAGGGCTAGCGGGGTGAATGAGCAGTTCTTC. Its translation is CASSETSRASGVNEQFF.

The chain employs TRBV7-6 and TRBJ2-7; D call uncertain. V was trimmed by 5 bases and J by 4 bases, leaving 18 bases between them. CDR1 and CDR2 (germline): SGHVS, FNYEAQ. The CDR3 contains 15 residues. CDR3 region: CASSPGAGDSYEQYF. Here the CDR3 DNA reads TGTGCCAGCAGCCCAGGCGCCGGTGATTCGTACGAGCAGTACTTC.

The chain employs TRBV3-1 and TRBJ2-2; D perhaps matches TRBD1 (5 bases). CDR3 size: 14 residues. The germline gives CDR1 LGHDT, CDR2 YNNKEL (reference sequence). V was pared by 6 bases and J by 5 bases, with 13 bases between. CDR3 sequence (DNA): TGTGCCAGCAGTCATGGGGCAGGGACCGGGGAGCTGTTTTTT. Translation gives CASSHGAGTGELFF.

In its sample, this clonotype was seen a few times. The chain has TRBV3-1 and TRBJ1-1; 7 nucleotides align to TRBD1. Germline V gives CDR1 LGHDT, CDR2 YNNKEL (reference sequence). Trimming removed 0 bases from V and 6 bases from J; junction bases left unmatched: 7. The CDR3 loop spans 15 amino acids. The CDR3 region has the DNA TGTGCCAGCAGCCAAGATATCGGTGGACAGGCTGAAGCTTTCTTT. This translates into CASSQDIGGQAEAFF.

This clonotype has just a few counts. V gene TRBV14 combines with J gene TRBJ2-7; the match to TRBD1 covers 8 bases. With 4 bases clipped from V and 6 bases from J, the junction kept 8 bases outside the gene matches. This CDR3 has 14 amino acids. Per the germline V gene, CDR1 is SGHDN and CDR2 is FVKESK. The CDR3 bases are TGTGCCAGCAGCCGACCCGGGACAGGTTTCGAGCAGTACTTC. As protein: CASSRPGTGFEQYF.

The chain carries TRBV5-1 and TRBJ2-6; D remains ambiguous. Germline V CDR1 and CDR2: SGHRS, YFSETQ. The CDR3 spans 14 residues. The germline V and J ends were trimmed by 3 bases and 2 bases, with 6 bases remaining between them. CDR3 nucleotide sequence: TGCGCCAGCAGCTACAGCGCTGGGGCCAACGTCCTGACTTTC. This translates into CASSYSAGANVLTF.

This clonotype was recorded at least ten times. This chain links TRBV29-1 with TRBJ2-7; a possible D gene is TRBD2 (5 bases). This CDR3 comprises 12 residues. The germline gives CDR1 SQVTM, CDR2 ANQGSEA. V lost 7 bases and J lost 1, with 11 bases in between. CDR3 in amino acids: CSAEGSSYEQYF. The DNA for the CDR3 is TGCAGCGCTGAGGGTAGTTCCTACGAGCAGTACTTC.

There are a few counts of this clonotype. The chain couples TRBV25-1 to TRBJ1-1; 10 bases align to TRBD1. Germline V gives CDR1 MGHDK, CDR2 SYGVNS. The V segment lost 4 bases and the J segment 4 bases; nucleotides outside the gene matches: 0. This CDR3 region has 13 residues. CDR3 in amino acids: CASSGQGATEAFF. CDR3 nucleotides: TGTGCCAGCAGTGGACAGGGGGCCACTGAAGCTTTCTTT.